The 31 T cell receptor beta chains below come from one sample, sequenced in a study of cytomegalovirus exposure and HLA in healthy donors. PCR used 60 Vbeta primers and 13 Jbeta primers. Here immunoSEQ multiplex PCR was the method, and the copy in TCRdb shows in-frame clones only, minus some. The table includes over 100,000 clones, about 74% detected once. Sequencing input: PBMCs. The receptors derive from a man aged 30 to 45 in good health and CMV-seropositive.

This chain connects TRBV7-3 to TRBJ1-1; no firm D call. Trimming removed 1 base at V and 10 bases at J, with 13 bases between. The CDR3 loop spans 13 amino acids. The germline CDR1 and CDR2 sequences are SGHTA and FQGTGA. This CDR3 is CASSLNPGGSAFF. The CDR3 DNA reads as TGTGCCAGCAGCTTAAATCCAGGCGGGTCAGCTTTCTTT.

The V and J genes are TRBV27 and TRBJ2-7; TRBD2 matches at 11 bases. Per germline, CDR1 MNHEY and CDR2 SMNVEV (reference sequence). The J segment lost 1 base and the V segment lost 6 bases, leaving 5 bases of the junction unmatched. The CDR3 has 15 amino acids. CDR3 amino acids: CASSPLAGGSYEQYF. As DNA, the CDR3 is TGTGCCAGCAGCCCTCTAGCGGGGGGTTCCTACGAGCAGTACTTC.

V is TRBV6-1 and J is TRBJ2-3; tentative D call: TRBD2 (6 bases). In germline, CDR1 is MNHNS, CDR2 SASEGT. Trimming cost V 4 bases and J 3 bases, with 17 bases left between them. The CDR3 consists of 16 residues. CDR3 amino acids: CASSGRSRGSTDTQYF. As DNA, the CDR3 is TGTGCCAGCAGTGGAAGGAGTCGGGGGTCAACAGATACGCAGTATTTT.

This CDR3 is CASSVRDEQFF. The CDR3 nucleotides read TGTGCCAGCAGCGTGAGAGATGAGCAGTTCTTC. The J gene is TRBJ2-1, the V gene TRBV9; the D is unclear. Germline V gene sequence: CDR1 SGDLS, CDR2 YYNGEE. This CDR3 is built from 11 residues. Trimming left V 2 bases short and J 8 bases short, with 5 bases between.

The gene calls are TRBV6-6 and TRBJ1-1; tentative D call: TRBD1 (6 bases). The germline V gene has CDR1 MNHNY and CDR2 SVGAGI (reference sequence). V shed 5 bases and J shed 7 bases, with 17 bases lying between them. CDR3 length: 14 residues. DNA of the CDR3: TGTGCCAGCAGTCCCCTGGGGGGGGCGGGTGAAGCTTTCTTT. It encodes CASSPLGGAGEAFF.

This clone was picked up a small number of times. This sequence joins TRBV27 and TRBJ1-1; TRBD1 might be the D (6 bases). The CDR3 is 14 amino acids. Trimming shortened V by 5 bases and J by 5 bases, and 15 bases separated the two germline ends. Germline values: CDR1 MNHEY, CDR2 SMNVEV (reference sequence). The CDR3 DNA follows: TGTGCCAGCAGTGCCTACAGGGAGCTAACTGAAGCTTTCTTT. It yields the protein CASSAYRELTEAFF.

This sequence joins TRBV5-1 and TRBJ2-3, with 8 positions matching TRBD1. Germline assignment: CDR1 SGHRS and CDR2 YFSETQ. The CDR3 is made up of 15 amino acids. The V gene end was trimmed by 5 bases and the J gene end by 1 base; junction bases not matched to a gene: 6. The CDR3 here is CASSPEQGGTDTQYF. The CDR3 DNA follows: TGCGCCAGCAGTCCAGAACAGGGGGGCACAGATACGCAGTATTTT.

V usage is TRBV7-9 and J usage is TRBJ1-2; TRBD1 matches 7 bases. The CDR3 spans 14 residues. CDR1 and CDR2 from the germline V gene are SEHNR and FQNEAQ (reference sequence). Losses at the gene ends were 4 bases for V and 8 bases for J; bases not matched to a gene: 10. The DNA of the CDR3 is TGTGCCAGCAGCTCGGAAAATTACAGGGGAGGCTACACCTTC. It encodes CASSSENYRGGYTF.

This clone has only one observation. The rearrangement links TRBV19 to TRBJ2-6, with D tentatively TRBD1 (5 bases). Germline assignment: CDR1 LNHDA and CDR2 SQIVND (reference sequence). Trimming shortened V by 7 bases and J by 4 bases, and 20 bases separated the two germline ends. This CDR3 spans 17 amino acids. CDR3 residues: CASTLRTSGNGANVLTF. DNA of the CDR3: TGTGCCAGTACCCTACGGACCTCAGGGAACGGGGCCAACGTCCTGACTTTC.

This clone appeared a few times. The chain carries TRBV9 and TRBJ1-4; 9 positions match TRBD1. CDR1 and CDR2 (germline): SGDLS, YYNGEE. V shed 2 bases and J 5 bases; nucleotides not matched to a gene: 1. The length of the CDR3 is 14 residues. The DNA of the CDR3 is TGTGCCAGCAGCGTCGGGACAGGGAATGAAAAACTGTTTTTT. Amino acids: CASSVGTGNEKLFF.

This chain links TRBV10-2 with TRBJ1-2; D is unresolved. The length of the CDR3 is 14 residues. Germline V gene lookup returns CDR1 WSHSY and CDR2 SAAADI. Trimming took 0 bases from V and 6 from J, leaving 11 bases between them. CDR3 in amino acids: CASSESTGNDGYTF. The CDR3 nucleotides read TGCGCCAGCAGTGAGTCGACGGGAAATGATGGCTACACCTTC.

This chain links TRBV6-5 with TRBJ1-4; a weak D match, TRBD1 (5 bases). The CDR3 length is 15 residues. V gave up 0 bases and J gave up 8 bases, with 13 bases separating them. Germline lookup yields CDR1 MNHEY and CDR2 SVGAGI. The CDR3 DNA follows: TGTGCCAGCAGTTACTCAGGCAGGGTACCGGAAAAACTGTTTTTT. This codes for CASSYSGRVPEKLFF.

This clone was counted once. The V and J genes are TRBV2 and TRBJ1-1; D gene ambiguous. The V gene's germline CDR1 is SNHLY and CDR2 FYNNEI. This CDR3 has 13 residues. Trimming stripped 3 bases from V and 1 base from J, with 6 bases between. CDR3 protein: CASSDLENTEAFF. The CDR3 bases are TGTGCCAGCAGTGACTTAGAGAACACTGAAGCTTTCTTT.

The rearrangement links TRBV11-2 to TRBJ1-1; the match to TRBD1 covers 8 bases. This CDR3 contains 17 residues. Trimming cost V 5 bases and J 2 bases; bases outside gene matches: 13. Germline V gives CDR1 SGHAT, CDR2 FQNNGV. For the CDR3, the DNA is TGTGCCAGCAGCGCCCCAGGGGGCGCGGGGTTAAACACTGAAGCTTTCTTT. Its protein product is CASSAPGGAGLNTEAFF.

This clone has only a few counts. This rearrangement joins TRBV6-6 to TRBJ1-5; 7 bases are a match to TRBD1. CDR1 is MNHNY, CDR2 SVGAGI, per germline (reference sequence). J was trimmed by 1 base and V by 5 bases; bases with no gene match: 8. The CDR3 totals 16 residues. The CDR3 loop is CASSRRRDRSNQPQHF. The CDR3 nucleotides read TGTGCCAGCAGTCGCCGCCGGGACAGAAGCAATCAGCCCCAGCATTTT.

V and J are TRBV29-1 and TRBJ1-2, with D perhaps matching TRBD1 (5 bases). The CDR3 runs 16 residues. The germline V and J ends were trimmed by 1 base and 4 bases, with 19 bases remaining between them. The germline CDR1 and CDR2 sequences are SQVTM and ANQGSEA. The CDR3 region is CSVEASTAYRGYGYTF. CDR3 DNA: TGCAGCGTTGAAGCTTCTACAGCCTATAGGGGCTATGGCTACACCTTC.

This sequence joins TRBV5-1 and TRBJ2-5; D might be TRBD1 (6 bases). The J call may be mistaken, given a closer DNA end match to TRBJ2-7. The CDR3 loop spans 14 amino acids. The germline gives CDR1 SGHRS, CDR2 YFSETQ. The CDR3: CASSLADRSYEQYF. The CDR3, as DNA: TGCGCCAGCAGCTTGGCCGACAGGTCCTACGAGCAGTACTTC.

V usage is TRBV29-1 and J usage is TRBJ2-4; perhaps TRBD2 as D (7 bases). The CDR3 loop spans 14 amino acids. CDR1 is SQVTM, CDR2 ANQGSEA, per germline. V shed 3 bases and J shed 1 base, with 10 bases lying between them. CDR3 sequence (DNA): TGCAGCGTTGAGGGGGGGCAGGCCAAAAACATTCAGTACTTC. It is translated as CSVEGGQAKNIQYF.

The CDR3 DNA sequence: TGTGCCAGCAGCCTGAACAGCGGAACGATGAACACTGAAGCTTTCTTT. It is translated as CASSLNSGTMNTEAFF. The chain combines TRBV7-2 with TRBJ1-1; D gene unclear. CDR3 size: 16 residues. Germline-derived CDR1 and CDR2 are SGHTA and FQGNSA. Between the trimmed V and J ends, which lost 5 bases and 0 bases, there was a span of 16 bases. The entire variable domain, with the rest obtained from reference TRBV7-2 and TRBJ1-1, is as follows: GAGVSQSPSNKVTEKGKDVELRCDPISGHTALYWYRQSLGQGLEFLIYFQGNSAPDKSGLPSDRFSAERTGGSVSTLTIQRTQQEDSAVYLCASSLNSGTMNTEAFFGQGTRLTVV.

The rearrangement joins TRBV19 to TRBJ1-1; no definite D call. Germline V lookup: CDR1 LNHDA, CDR2 SQIVND (reference sequence). The CDR3 consists of 17 residues. V lost 3 bases and J lost 0, with 17 bases in between. This CDR3 is CASSISGSWIMNTEAFF. CDR3 nucleotides: TGTGCCAGTAGTATTTCCGGGTCATGGATAATGAACACTGAAGCTTTCTTT.

The chain carries TRBV10-3 and TRBJ2-3; TRBD1 is a possible D gene (5 bases). Germline loops: CDR1 ENHRY, CDR2 SYGVKD. The length of the CDR3 is 14 residues. Trimming removed 7 bases at V and 2 bases at J, with 13 bases between. The chain's CDR3 is CAITRTRSTDTQYF. The DNA for the CDR3 is TGTGCCATCACCCGGACACGTTCCACAGATACGCAGTATTTT.

The CDR3 loop is CASSLNRVRVDTQYF. The CDR3 DNA sequence: TGTGCCAGCAGTTTAAATCGGGTCCGGGTTGATACGCAGTATTTT. The V and J genes are TRBV27 and TRBJ2-3, with D unresolved. The V and J ends lost 2 bases and 6 bases respectively, with 15 bases between them. The germline V gene encodes CDR1 MNHEY and CDR2 SMNVEV (reference sequence). The length of the CDR3 is 15 residues.

This clone was seen just once. CDR3 protein: CASTRDRGINSPLHF. CDR3 sequence (DNA): TGTGCCAGTACCCGCGACAGGGGCATAAATTCACCCCTCCACTTT. The chain recombines TRBV19 with TRBJ1-6; TRBD1 matches 8 bases. This CDR3 is built from 15 residues. The V and J ends lost 7 bases and 7 bases, in that order; junction bases with no gene match: 9. Germline CDR1 reads LNHDA; CDR2 reads SQIVND (reference sequence).

This chain joins TRBV6-6 and TRBJ2-7; no firm D call. The V end was cut by 8 bases, the J end by 2 bases, with 16 bases between. This CDR3 has 14 amino acids. Looked up from germline, CDR1 is MNHNY and CDR2 is SVGAGI (reference sequence). In DNA, the CDR3 is TGTGCCAGCTCTAAAGTAATTTCCCCCTACGAGCAGTACTTC. Its translation: CASSKVISPYEQYF.

This clone was found a few times. The J gene is TRBJ1-2, the V gene TRBV4-3, with 10 positions matching TRBD1. This CDR3 has 14 amino acids. With 5 bases clipped from V and 4 bases from J, the junction kept 4 bases outside the gene matches. Germline assignment: CDR1 LGHNA and CDR2 YSLEER. CDR3 protein: CASSSGTGAYGYTF. CDR3 nucleotides: TGCGCCAGCAGCTCCGGGACAGGGGCCTATGGCTACACCTTC.

V usage is TRBV18 and J usage is TRBJ2-7, with a weak D call TRBD2 (5 bases). The length of the CDR3 is 13 residues. The V gene lost 6 bases and the J gene lost 2 bases, with 11 bases spanning the gap. Germline V gene data show CDR1 as KGHSH and CDR2 as LQKENI. CDR3 protein: CASSDGLTYEQYF. CDR3 nucleotide sequence: TGTGCCAGCTCCGATGGACTGACCTACGAGCAGTACTTC. Full variable domain (rest looked up from reference TRBV18 and TRBJ2-7): NAGVMQNPRHLVRRRGQEARLRCSPMKGHSHVYWYRQLPEEGLKFMVYLQKENIIDESGMPKERFSAEFPKEGPSILRIQQVVRGDSAAYFCASSDGLTYEQYFGPGTRLTVT.

J is TRBJ2-7 and V is TRBV5-1; D possibly corresponds to TRBD2 (6 bases). Germline lookup yields CDR1 SGHRS and CDR2 YFSETQ. The CDR3 is 13 amino acids. V was shortened by 5 bases and J by 5 bases, with 14 bases between the two germline ends. CDR3 protein: CASSSTGVHEQYF. The DNA of the CDR3 is TGCGCCAGCAGTTCCACGGGGGTGCACGAGCAGTACTTC.

The rearrangement links TRBV5-1 to TRBJ1-4; a possible D gene is TRBD1 (6 bases). Trimming took off 2 bases at V and 6 bases at J, with 14 bases between the two ends. This CDR3 has 15 residues. Germline lookup yields CDR1 SGHRS and CDR2 YFSETQ. The chain's CDR3 is CASSFLTGNDEKLFF. The CDR3 nucleotides are TGCGCCAGCAGCTTTTTAACAGGGAATGATGAAAAACTGTTTTTT.

This rearrangement joins TRBV7-6 to TRBJ2-6; unclear D gene. The germline V gene encodes CDR1 SGHVS and CDR2 FNYEAQ. This CDR3 spans 16 amino acids. The V and J ends lost 4 bases and 0 bases respectively, with 10 bases between them. The CDR3 DNA is TGTGCCAGCAGCTCGCTCAGCGACTCTGGGGCCAACGTCCTGACTTTC. This codes for CASSSLSDSGANVLTF.

CDR3 loop: CASSLAATTYGYTF. CDR3 nucleotides: TGTGCCAGCAGCTTGGCCGCCACTACCTATGGCTACACCTTC. This chain uses TRBV5-5 with TRBJ1-2; D gene ambiguous. Trimming left V 0 bases short and J 4 bases short, with 10 bases between. Germline assignment: CDR1 SGHKS and CDR2 YYEKEE (reference sequence). The CDR3 runs 14 residues.

This clone was found a few times. The chain has TRBV2 and TRBJ2-1; D gene uncertain. Germline V gene lookup returns CDR1 SNHLY and CDR2 FYNNEI. The CDR3 loop spans 11 amino acids. Trimming left V 8 bases short and J 7 bases short, with 9 bases between. The CDR3 protein is CASRYENEQFF. CDR3 bases: TGTGCCAGCCGATATGAGAATGAGCAGTTCTTC.